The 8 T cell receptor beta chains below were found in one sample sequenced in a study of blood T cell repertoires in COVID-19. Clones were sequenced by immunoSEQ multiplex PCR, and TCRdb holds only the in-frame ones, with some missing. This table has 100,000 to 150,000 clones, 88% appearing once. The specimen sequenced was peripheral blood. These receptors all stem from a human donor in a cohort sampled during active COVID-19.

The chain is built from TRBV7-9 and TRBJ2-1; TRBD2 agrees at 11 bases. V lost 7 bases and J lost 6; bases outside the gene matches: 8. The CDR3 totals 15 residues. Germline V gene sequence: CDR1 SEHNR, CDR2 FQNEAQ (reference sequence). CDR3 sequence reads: CASTSGLAGSNEQFF. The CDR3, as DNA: TGTGCCAGCACCTCCGGACTAGCGGGTTCCAATGAGCAGTTCTTC.

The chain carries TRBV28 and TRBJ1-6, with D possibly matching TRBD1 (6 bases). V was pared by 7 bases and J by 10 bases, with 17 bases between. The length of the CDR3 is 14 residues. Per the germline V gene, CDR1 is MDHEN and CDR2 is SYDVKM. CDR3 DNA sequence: TGTGCCAGCAAGCTTGGGGGGGCAGGGTCACCCCTCCACTTT. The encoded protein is CASKLGGAGSPLHF.

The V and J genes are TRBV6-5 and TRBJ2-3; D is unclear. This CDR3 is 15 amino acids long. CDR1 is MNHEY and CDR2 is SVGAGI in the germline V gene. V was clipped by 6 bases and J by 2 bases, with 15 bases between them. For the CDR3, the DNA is TGTGCCAGCAGCTTTTCTGGCGGATACACAGATACGCAGTATTTT. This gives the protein CASSFSGGYTDTQYF.

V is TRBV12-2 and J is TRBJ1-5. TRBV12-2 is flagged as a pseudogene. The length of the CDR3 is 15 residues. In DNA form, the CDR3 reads TGTGCAAGTCGCTTAAGCGAGGGGGGGTATCAGCCCCAGCATTTT. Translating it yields CASRLSEGGYQPQHF.

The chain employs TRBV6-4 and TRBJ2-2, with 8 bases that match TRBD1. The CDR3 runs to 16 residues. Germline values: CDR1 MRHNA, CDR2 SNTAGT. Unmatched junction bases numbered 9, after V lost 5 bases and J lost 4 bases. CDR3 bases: TGTGCCAGCAGTTTGCAGGGGGCGAGGGGCACCGGGGAGCTGTTTTTT. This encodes CASSLQGARGTGELFF.

In DNA, the CDR3 is TGCGCCAGTAAGACTAGCGGGTCCGATACGCAGTATTTT. Amino acids: CASKTSGSDTQYF. The rearrangement joins TRBV10-1 to TRBJ2-3; 10 nucleotides agree with TRBD2. J gave up 6 bases and V 9 bases, and 6 bases lay outside the gene matches. CDR1 is WNHNN, CDR2 SYGVQD, per germline (reference sequence). The CDR3 is made up of 13 amino acids.

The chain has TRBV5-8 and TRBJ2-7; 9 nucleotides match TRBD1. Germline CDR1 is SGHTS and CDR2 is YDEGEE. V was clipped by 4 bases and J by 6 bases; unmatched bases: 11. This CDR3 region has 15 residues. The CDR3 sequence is CASSLAGTGSSEQYF. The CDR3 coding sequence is TGTGCCAGCAGCCTCGCCGGGACAGGGAGCTCCGAGCAGTACTTC.

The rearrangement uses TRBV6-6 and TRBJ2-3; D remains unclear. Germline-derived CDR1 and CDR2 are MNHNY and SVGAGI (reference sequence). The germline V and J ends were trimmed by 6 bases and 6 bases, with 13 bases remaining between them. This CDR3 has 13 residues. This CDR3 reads CASSYNPMDTQYF. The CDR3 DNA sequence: TGTGCCAGCAGCTATAACCCCATGGATACGCAGTATTTT.